Listed below are T cell receptor beta chains from one sample, sequenced in a study of lymphopenia after photon versus proton radiotherapy. This table comes from immunoSEQ multiplex PCR, and its TCRdb copy is limited to in-frame clones, with some not included. This table has about 83,000 clones, 65% to 85% appearing once. The sequences come from peripheral blood, collected from a patient treated with proton-based radiotherapy. All receptors come from a man in his 60s with pancreatic cancer. Both conserved end residues are part of each CDR3. Fields, in order: D gene, J gene, clone size, V gene, CDR3 length, CDR3 protein, CDR3 DNA. The D gene is left open where the match is weak. The size field is filled for only some rows; it gives once, few, many or a size class.

d_call: NA; j_call: TRBJ1-5; clone_size: NA; v_call: TRBV6-6; cdr3_length: 14; cdr3_aa: CASRTGDLRQPQHF; cdr3_nt: TGTGCCAGCAGAACCGGGGACCTTAGGCAGCCCCAGCATTTT
d_call: TRBD1; j_call: TRBJ1-2; clone_size: few; v_call: TRBV6-5; cdr3_length: 15; cdr3_aa: CASSGTGTGGRGYTF; cdr3_nt: TGTGCCAGCAGTGGGACCGGGACAGGGGGCCGGGGCTACACCTTC
d_call: NA; j_call: TRBJ1-1; clone_size: NA; v_call: TRBV6-6; cdr3_length: 14; cdr3_aa: CASSPPRMNTEAFF; cdr3_nt: TGTGCCAGTTCCCCCCCGCGAATGAACACTGAAGCTTTCTTT
d_call: TRBD1; j_call: TRBJ2-2; clone_size: few; v_call: TRBV9; cdr3_length: 18; cdr3_aa: CASSVDRQGAWDTGELFF; cdr3_nt: TGTGCCAGCAGCGTAGACCGGCAGGGGGCGTGGGACACCGGGGAGCTGTTTTTT
d_call: TRBD1; j_call: TRBJ1-1; clone_size: NA; v_call: TRBV29-1; cdr3_length: 13; cdr3_aa: CSEQGASNTEAFF; cdr3_nt: TGCAGCGAACAGGGGGCTTCAAACACTGAAGCTTTCTTT
d_call: NA; j_call: TRBJ2-7; clone_size: NA; v_call: TRBV7-6; cdr3_length: 14; cdr3_aa: CASSLLSPPDEQYF; cdr3_nt: TGTGCCAGCAGCCTCTTATCTCCTCCGGACGAGCAGTACTTC
d_call: TRBD2; j_call: TRBJ2-1; clone_size: NA; v_call: TRBV4-1; cdr3_length: 18; cdr3_aa: CASSQTPSAGGSYNEQFF; cdr3_nt: TGCGCCAGCAGCCAAACCCCTTCCGCGGGGGGCTCCTACAATGAGCAGTTCTTC
d_call: TRBD1; j_call: TRBJ1-4; clone_size: NA; v_call: TRBV28; cdr3_length: 13; cdr3_aa: CASLGTGSEKLFF; cdr3_nt: TGTGCCAGCCTCGGGACAGGGAGTGAAAAACTGTTTTTT
d_call: TRBD1; j_call: TRBJ2-5; clone_size: NA; v_call: TRBV25-1; cdr3_length: 13; cdr3_aa: CASSGIGQGVGYF; cdr3_nt: TGTGCCAGCAGTGGGATCGGACAGGGGGTAGGATACTTC
d_call: NA; j_call: TRBJ1-1; clone_size: NA; v_call: TRBV30; cdr3_length: 11; cdr3_aa: CAWNRDTEAFF; cdr3_nt: TGTGCCTGGAACAGGGACACTGAAGCTTTCTTT
d_call: NA; j_call: TRBJ2-7; clone_size: NA; v_call: TRBV6-5; cdr3_length: 13; cdr3_aa: CASSLQGSYEQYF; cdr3_nt: TGTGCCAGCAGTTTACAGGGTTCCTACGAGCAGTACTTC
d_call: NA; j_call: TRBJ1-5; clone_size: NA; v_call: TRBV19; cdr3_length: 17; cdr3_aa: CASSPDRGTIGNQPQHF; cdr3_nt: TGTGCCAGTAGCCCCGACCGGGGTACTATAGGCAATCAGCCCCAGCATTTT
d_call: NA; j_call: TRBJ2-7; clone_size: NA; v_call: TRBV11-1; cdr3_length: 15; cdr3_aa: CASSSLGAPSYEQYF; cdr3_nt: TGTGCCAGCAGCTCCTTGGGAGCCCCCTCCTACGAGCAGTACTTC
d_call: NA; j_call: TRBJ2-5; clone_size: NA; v_call: TRBV9; cdr3_length: 13; cdr3_aa: CASSVGDRETQYF; cdr3_nt: TGTGCCAGCAGCGTAGGTGATAGAGAGACCCAGTACTTC
d_call: TRBD1; j_call: TRBJ1-1; clone_size: NA; v_call: TRBV11-2; cdr3_length: 14; cdr3_aa: CASSTVRGRTEAFF; cdr3_nt: TGTGCCAGCAGCACCGTTAGGGGGCGAACTGAAGCTTTCTTT
d_call: NA; j_call: TRBJ2-2; clone_size: NA; v_call: TRBV5-4; cdr3_length: 12; cdr3_aa: CASSFPNGELFF; cdr3_nt: TGTGCCAGCAGCTTCCCGAACGGGGAGCTGTTTTTT
d_call: TRBD2; j_call: TRBJ2-7; clone_size: NA; v_call: TRBV15; cdr3_length: 14; cdr3_aa: CATSRLAGGYEQYF; cdr3_nt: TGTGCCACCAGCAGACTAGCGGGGGGCTACGAGCAGTACTTC